Following are 30 T cell receptor beta chains from one sample sequenced in a study of cytomegalovirus exposure and HLA in healthy donors (dated by TCRdb to about 2017). Libraries were made using the immunoSEQ multiplex PCR assay. The multiplex PCR relied on a mix of 60 forward primers for TCR Vbeta segments and 13 reverse primers for TCR Jbeta segments. Entries here come from immuneACCESS through TCRdb and include only in-frame sequences with V and J called. Some clones fail to appear in such tables; in the studies checked, an unresolved V gene covers under half of the shortfall, and the cause of the remainder is unknown. The sample table lists about 99,000 clones, approximately 80% of them with a count of one. Together, the top ten hold about 3.1% of the sample. The specimen sequenced was PBMCs. All receptors come from a male donor in good health and CMV-seropositive.

The V call is TRBV5-1, the J call TRBJ1-1, with TRBD1 matching 8 bases. Germline CDR1 reads SGHRS; CDR2 reads YFSETQ. The CDR3 is 16 amino acids. Trimming cost V 1 base and J 1 base; bases outside gene matches: 6. CDR3 region: CASSLSGGVWNTEAFF. For the CDR3, the DNA is TGCGCCAGCAGCTTGTCAGGGGGCGTATGGAACACTGAAGCTTTCTTT.

This rearrangement joins TRBV9 to TRBJ2-7; D is perhaps TRBD1 (5 bases). Germline V lookup: CDR1 SGDLS, CDR2 YYNGEE. The CDR3 totals 13 residues. Between the trimmed V and J ends, which lost 4 bases and 8 bases, there was a span of 16 bases. CDR3 DNA: TGTGCCAGCAGCCCTCCATCATCAGGGCAGCAGTACTTC. This codes for CASSPPSSGQQYF.

The rearrangement uses TRBV10-1 and TRBJ1-2, with 8 bases fitting TRBD1. Trimming took 2 bases from V and 7 from J; bases not matched to a gene: 6. Germline-derived CDR1 and CDR2 are WNHNN and SYGVQD (reference sequence). The CDR3 has 14 amino acids. The CDR3 region is CASSETGGTGGYTF. In DNA form, the CDR3 reads TGCGCCAGCAGTGAGACAGGGGGGACAGGTGGCTACACCTTC.

This clone showed up just a few times. The V gene is TRBV11-2, the J gene TRBJ2-3; a weak D match, TRBD2 (5 bases). Germline CDR1 and CDR2: SGHAT and FQNNGV. Deletions cut 5 bases from V and 2 bases from J, with 8 bases between. This CDR3 is 13 amino acids long. Here the CDR3 reads CASSRGLTDTQYF. CDR3 nucleotide sequence: TGTGCCAGCAGCCGGGGTCTCACAGATACGCAGTATTTT.

V and J are TRBV6-6 and TRBJ2-1, with D possibly matching TRBD1 (5 bases). The CDR3 is 14 residues long. The V and J ends lost 2 bases and 8 bases respectively, with 13 bases between them. Germline V gives CDR1 MNHNY, CDR2 SVGAGI (reference sequence). CDR3: CASSYGQGTDEQFF. Written as DNA, the CDR3 is TGTGCCAGCAGTTACGGGCAGGGTACGGATGAGCAGTTCTTC.

The chain links TRBV30 to TRBJ2-2; TRBD1 is a possible D gene (5 bases). Germline CDR1 reads GTSNPN; CDR2 reads SVGIG (reference sequence). V lost 2 bases to trimming and J lost 2 bases, with 12 bases between them. The length of the CDR3 is 15 residues. The chain's CDR3 is CAWSNVRANTGELFF. The CDR3 nucleotides read TGTGCCTGGAGTAACGTCAGGGCAAACACCGGGGAGCTGTTTTTT.

The chain couples TRBV2 to TRBJ1-1; perhaps TRBD1 as D (6 bases). Per the germline V gene, CDR1 is SNHLY and CDR2 is FYNNEI. Trimming left V 7 bases short and J 1 base short, with 10 bases between. The CDR3 spans 13 residues. CDR3: CASNRQANTEAFF. For the CDR3, the DNA is TGTGCCAGCAACAGACAGGCGAACACTGAAGCTTTCTTT.

This clone was recorded a few times. The sample has other DNA sequences that encode this CDR3 too. This sequence joins TRBV7-9 and TRBJ1-1; TRBD1 aligns across 7 bases. The germline V gene encodes CDR1 SEHNR and CDR2 FQNEAQ (reference sequence). The CDR3 is 13 amino acids. Trimming removed 0 bases from V and 6 bases from J; junction bases left unmatched: 1. For the CDR3, the DNA is TGTGCCAGCAGCTTAGCAGGGGGCTCTGAAGCTTTCTTT. Translating it yields CASSLAGGSEAFF.

The gene calls are TRBV5-6 and TRBJ1-4, with D possibly TRBD1 on 6 matching bases. The CDR3 consists of 15 residues. Germline assignment: CDR1 SGHDT and CDR2 YYEEEE. Deletions cut 4 bases from V and 7 bases from J, with 17 bases between. CDR3 bases: TGTGCCAGCAGCCCCTCGGGGGGCGCGAGTGAAAAACTGTTTTTT. This translates into CASSPSGGASEKLFF.

The chain joins TRBV10-3 to TRBJ2-7; 13 bases fit TRBD2. The CDR3 is 15 residues long. Per germline, CDR1 ENHRY and CDR2 SYGVKD. The V and J ends lost 6 bases and 2 bases, in that order; junction bases with no gene match: 4. CDR3 protein: CAIRGLAGDPYEQYF. CDR3 nucleotide sequence: TGTGCCATCAGAGGACTAGCGGGGGACCCCTACGAGCAGTACTTC.

The V and J genes are TRBV5-1 and TRBJ2-7; 11 bases match TRBD1. The J segment lost 7 bases and the V segment lost 1 base, leaving 10 bases of the junction unmatched. This CDR3 is built from 16 residues. CDR1 and CDR2 (germline): SGHRS, YFSETQ. In DNA form, the CDR3 reads TGCGCCAGCAGCTTGTCACAGCCGGGACAGGGGGAAGAGCAGTACTTC. Its protein is CASSLSQPGQGEEQYF.

The chain uses TRBV4-1 and TRBJ2-2; a weak D match, TRBD1 (6 bases). CDR3 length: 18 residues. The V gene lost 0 bases and the J gene lost 0 bases, with 14 bases spanning the gap. The germline V gene encodes CDR1 MGHRA and CDR2 YSYEKL. CDR3 in DNA: TGCGCCAGCAGCCAAGAAGGGGGTCGACGGACGAACACCGGGGAGCTGTTTTTT. It translates to CASSQEGGRRTNTGELFF.

The chain recombines TRBV30 with TRBJ2-5; 11 nucleotides align to TRBD2. The V gene's germline CDR1 is GTSNPN and CDR2 SVGIG (reference sequence). The J segment lost 4 bases and the V segment lost 5 bases, leaving 6 bases of the junction unmatched. The length of the CDR3 is 14 residues. The CDR3: CAWGSGLAGETQYF. Here the CDR3 DNA reads TGTGCCTGGGGTTCTGGACTAGCGGGAGAGACCCAGTACTTC.

The rearrangement links TRBV6-5 to TRBJ2-6; D might be TRBD1 (6 bases). V lost 2 bases to trimming and J lost 4 bases, with 12 bases between them. This CDR3 region has 16 residues. Per the germline V gene, CDR1 is MNHEY and CDR2 is SVGAGI. The CDR3 DNA reads as TGTGCCAGCAGTTACGGCAGGGGAGCCGGGGCCAACGTCCTGACTTTC. The encoded protein is CASSYGRGAGANVLTF.

This rearrangement joins TRBV15 to TRBJ2-2; D is possibly TRBD1 (5 bases). CDR3 length: 14 residues. Trimming stripped 3 bases from V and 7 bases from J, with 12 bases between. The V gene's germline CDR1 is LNHNV and CDR2 YYDKDF (reference sequence). The CDR3 protein is CATSRPDGHGELFF. The DNA for the CDR3 is TGTGCCACCAGCAGGCCGGACGGACACGGGGAGCTGTTTTTT.

In its sample, this clone was seen once. The rearrangement uses TRBV4-3 and TRBJ1-2; tentatively, D is TRBD1 (6 bases). CDR3 length: 15 amino acids. Germline CDR1 reads LGHNA; CDR2 reads YSLEER. Trimming removed 3 bases from V and 2 bases from J, with 13 bases in between. The CDR3 sequence is CASSQGPGQNYGYTF. CDR3 nucleotide sequence: TGCGCCAGCAGCCAGGGACCCGGACAGAACTATGGCTACACCTTC.

The rearrangement uses TRBV19 and TRBJ1-2; D perhaps matches TRBD1 (5 bases). This CDR3 region has 12 residues. The V end was cut by 4 bases, the J end by 7 bases, with 10 bases between. Looked up from germline, CDR1 is LNHDA and CDR2 is SQIVND (reference sequence). The CDR3 DNA reads as TGTGCCAGTAGTACCCGGGACTCTGGCTACACCTTC. This sequence encodes CASSTRDSGYTF.

V and J are TRBV1 and TRBJ2-2; the D call TRBD1 from the table was never checked on the DNA. TRBV1 is designated a pseudogene. The CDR3 sequence is 16 residues long. CDR3 nucleotide sequence: TGCACCAGCAGCCAATTTGGACAGGGATTCACCGGGGAGCTGTTTTTT. Amino acid sequence: CTSSQFGQGFTGELFF.

The V call is TRBV4-2, the J call TRBJ2-5, with D perhaps matching TRBD2 (5 bases). V was clipped by 1 base and J by 5 bases, with 8 bases between them. The CDR3 covers 13 residues. In germline, CDR1 is LGHNA, CDR2 YNFKEQ. The CDR3 reads CASSQASRETQYF. CDR3 in DNA: TGTGCCAGCAGCCAAGCTAGCCGGGAGACCCAGTACTTC.

This clone was seen once. The chain has TRBV5-4 and TRBJ2-1; 9 bases are a match to TRBD1. J gave up 6 bases and V 4 bases, and 11 bases lay outside the gene matches. This CDR3 is 16 amino acids long. Germline V gene data show CDR1 as SGHNT and CDR2 as YYREEE (reference sequence). CDR3 DNA: TGTGCCAGCAGCCAGGACACCCGGGACAGGGTCAATGAGCAGTTCTTC. It specifies CASSQDTRDRVNEQFF. The full variable domain, rest sourced from reference TRBV5-4 and TRBJ2-1, is ETGVTQSPTHLIKTRGQQVTLRCSSQSGHNTVSWYQQALGQGPQFIFQYYREEENGRGNFPPRFSGLQFPNYSSELNVNALELDDSALYLCASSQDTRDRVNEQFFGPGTRLTVL.

The rearrangement uses TRBV7-6 and TRBJ1-1; 8 bases align to TRBD1. This CDR3 spans 13 amino acids. V lost 3 bases to trimming and J lost 11 bases; unmatched junction nucleotides: 8. Germline V gives CDR1 SGHVS, CDR2 FNYEAQ. CDR3 loop: CASSLDRVGSAFF. The CDR3 DNA follows: TGTGCCAGCAGCTTGGACAGGGTAGGGTCGGCTTTCTTT.

The chain employs TRBV28 and TRBJ1-5; TRBD1 aligns across 8 bases. This CDR3 has 15 amino acids. The V and J ends lost 6 bases and 3 bases, in that order; junction bases with no gene match: 7. Germline values: CDR1 MDHEN, CDR2 SYDVKM. The CDR3 region has the DNA TGTGCCAGCAGATCCGGGACAGGTTCCAATCAGCCCCAGCATTTT. It translates to CASRSGTGSNQPQHF.

The chain has TRBV2 and TRBJ2-7; possible D gene TRBD2, 5 bases. This CDR3 has 15 amino acids. Germline CDR1 and CDR2: SNHLY and FYNNEI. Trimming pared 6 bases from V and 2 bases from J, leaving 17 bases between. CDR3 nucleotides: TGTGCCAGCAGGGAGGAGAGAGCAGGAACCTACGAGCAGTACTTC. It is translated as CASREERAGTYEQYF.

This clone was seen a handful of times. This chain links TRBV30 with TRBJ1-1; TRBD1 matches at 8 bases. V lost 0 bases, J lost 4 bases, and 10 bases stayed unmatched. Per germline, CDR1 GTSNPN and CDR2 SVGIG (reference sequence). CDR3 length: 16 residues. In DNA, the CDR3 is TGTGCCTGGAGTGTAGGTACAGGGGGTAGGGTCACTGAAGCTTTCTTT. Protein product: CAWSVGTGGRVTEAFF.

This clone was counted between two and nine times. The V call is TRBV19, the J call TRBJ2-1; 9 nucleotides agree with TRBD1. This CDR3 is built from 15 residues. The ends lost 3 bases at V and 2 bases at J; junction bases unmatched: 2. Germline V gene lookup returns CDR1 LNHDA and CDR2 SQIVND (reference sequence). The CDR3 sequence: CASSMGTGTYNEQFF. DNA for the CDR3: TGTGCCAGTAGTATGGGGACAGGGACCTACAATGAGCAGTTCTTC. The entire variable domain, with the rest obtained from reference TRBV19 and TRBJ2-1, is as follows: DGGITQSPKYLFRKEGQNVTLSCEQNLNHDAMYWYRQDPGQGLRLIYYSQIVNDFQKGDIAEGYSVSREKKESFPLTVTSAQKNPTAFYLCASSMGTGTYNEQFFGPGTRLTVL.

The rearrangement uses TRBV4-1 and TRBJ2-7, with TRBD1 matching 7 bases. J was trimmed by 6 bases and V by 2 bases; bases with no gene match: 13. The CDR3 has 16 amino acids. Looked up from germline, CDR1 is MGHRA and CDR2 is YSYEKL. The CDR3 is CASSQLRDSPTSEQYF. As DNA, the CDR3 is TGCGCCAGCAGCCAACTCCGGGACAGCCCTACGTCCGAGCAGTACTTC.

The J gene is TRBJ2-1, the V gene TRBV9, with 7 bases that match TRBD2. The CDR3 is 15 amino acids. CDR1 is SGDLS and CDR2 is YYNGEE in the germline V gene. V trimming: 0 bases; J trimming: 0 bases; junction bases outside the gene matches: 0. In nucleotides, the CDR3 is TGTGCCAGCAGCGTAGGGGGGGGCTCCTACAATGAGCAGTTCTTC. This gives the protein CASSVGGGSYNEQFF.

The J gene is TRBJ1-1, the V gene TRBV5-1; 9 bases are a match to TRBD1. The CDR3 totals 15 residues. V trimming: 1 base; J trimming: 6 bases; junction bases outside the gene matches: 7. Germline-derived CDR1 and CDR2 are SGHRS and YFSETQ. The DNA of the CDR3 is TGCGCCAGCAGCTTGCCCGTCACAGGGGGCTCTGAAGCTTTCTTT. This codes for CASSLPVTGGSEAFF. The entire variable domain, with the rest obtained from reference TRBV5-1 and TRBJ1-1, is as follows: KAGVTQTPRYLIKTRGQQVTLSCSPISGHRSVSWYQQTPGQGLQFLFEYFSETQRNKGNFPGRFSGRQFSNSRSEMNVSTLELGDSALYLCASSLPVTGGSEAFFGQGTRLTVV.

This clone has just one count. The chain recombines TRBV11-2 with TRBJ2-1; 12 bases fit TRBD2. V lost 5 bases and J lost 5; bases outside the gene matches: 4. Germline CDR1 SGHAT, CDR2 FQNNGV. The CDR3 length is 15 residues. The DNA for the CDR3 is TGTGCCAGCAGCCCCCGACTAGCGGGGGACAATGAGCAGTTCTTC. Its protein is CASSPRLAGDNEQFF.

The rearrangement joins TRBV29-1 to TRBJ2-5; no clear D. The CDR3 runs to 12 residues. Germline V gene sequence: CDR1 SQVTM, CDR2 ANQGSEA. Trimming left V 7 bases short and J 4 bases short, with 13 bases between. The chain's CDR3 is CSAILFTETQYF. The CDR3 coding sequence is TGCAGCGCTATTCTATTCACAGAGACCCAGTACTTC.